This T cell receptor (beta chain) is from a study of cytotoxic CD8 clonotypes in ibrutinib-treated CLL. Turning to the study itself: By median around 70 months, roughly 12 had progressed and about 15 stayed remitted; responses had been 2 complete and some 25 partial.

The CDR3 is 16 residues long. Trimming removed 0 bases at V and 9 bases at J, with 21 bases between. Germline V gene lookup returns CDR1 KGHSH and CDR2 LQKENI. Study-level findings and limits: Sampling times (in sustained-remission versus progressing patients) were not the same. A rise in clonality was seen at ibrutinib response, and a fall back toward baseline was seen at progression.

Libraries were prepared by immunoSEQ multiplex PCR; TCRdb keeps only in-frame clonotypes and omits some of them. The profile shows approximately 100,000 clones, about 58% of them singletons. A remark on this clone: Its antigen remains unidentified.

The sequences come from PBMCs, collected after 24 months of ibrutinib treatment. The TCR comes from a human donor with chronic lymphocytic leukemia. This chain connects TRBV18 to TRBJ2-7; tentatively, D is TRBD1 or TRBD2 (5 bases each). CDR3: CASSPPVGTGHQGQYF. The CDR3 nucleotides are TGTGCCAGCTCACCACCGGTTGGGACCGGGCACCAGGGGCAGTACTTC.